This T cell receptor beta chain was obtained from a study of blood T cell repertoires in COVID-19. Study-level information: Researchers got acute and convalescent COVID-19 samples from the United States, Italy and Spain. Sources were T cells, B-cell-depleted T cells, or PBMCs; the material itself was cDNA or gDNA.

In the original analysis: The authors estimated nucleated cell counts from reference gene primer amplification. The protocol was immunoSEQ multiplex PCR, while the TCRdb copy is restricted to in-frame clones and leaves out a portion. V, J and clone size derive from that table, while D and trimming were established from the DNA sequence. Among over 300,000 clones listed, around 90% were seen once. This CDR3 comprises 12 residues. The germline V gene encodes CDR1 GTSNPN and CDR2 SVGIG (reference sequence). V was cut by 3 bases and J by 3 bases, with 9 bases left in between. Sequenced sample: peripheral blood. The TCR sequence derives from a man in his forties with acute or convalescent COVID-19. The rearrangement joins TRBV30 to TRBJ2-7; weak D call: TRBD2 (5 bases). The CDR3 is CAWSTGNYEQYF. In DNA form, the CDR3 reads TGTGCCTGGAGCACCGGGAACTACGAGCAGTACTTC.